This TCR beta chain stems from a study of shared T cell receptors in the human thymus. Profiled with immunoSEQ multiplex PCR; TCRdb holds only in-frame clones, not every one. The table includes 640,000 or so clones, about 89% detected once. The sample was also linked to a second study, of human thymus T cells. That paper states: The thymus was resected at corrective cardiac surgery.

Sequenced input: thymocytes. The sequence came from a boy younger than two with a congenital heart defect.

The CDR3 DNA is TGTGCCAGCAGTGATCGCAGGAAGAACACTGAAGCTTTCTTT. Translated: CASSDRRKNTEAFF. J is TRBJ1-1 and V is TRBV2; D remains unclear. The CDR3 consists of 14 residues. Between the trimmed V and J ends, which lost 3 bases and 1 base, there was a span of 9 bases. CDR1 is SNHLY and CDR2 is FYNNEI in the germline V gene.